This T cell receptor (beta chain) was sequenced during a study of T-cell memory formation after mild COVID-19. TCRdb used MiXCR to reprocess the 5' RACE reads, holding one entry per CDR3 protein. The data contain around 200,000 distinct CDR3 sequences, about 21% of them singletons. The ends lost 8 bases at V and 7 bases at J; junction bases unmatched: 6. Germline V gene lookup returns CDR1 SEHNR and CDR2 FQNEAQ (reference sequence). This CDR3 comprises 13 residues. Input material: PBMCs or a T cell subset sorted from them (not recorded which). The source of this sequence is an adult woman who had mild COVID-19 (a few samples of this study predate the infection). Cell type and time point are not known. The chain joins TRBV7-9 to TRBJ2-2; TRBD2 matches 8 bases. In DNA, the CDR3 is TGTGCCAGCGAATTAGCGGGGAACGGGGAGCTGTTTTTT. Its translation is CASELAGNGELFF.